This T cell receptor beta chain is from a study of cytomegalovirus exposure and HLA in healthy donors. Study information: One earlier analysis, a look at roughly 170 million T cells, found around 110 million unique TCR beta sequences. Study findings and constraints: In an earlier analysis, most TCR beta V segments were productive about 90% or about 30% of the time.

On this clone: Its matching antigen is unknown.

Amplification used 60 Vbeta primers and 13 Jbeta primers. The protocol was immunoSEQ multiplex PCR, while the TCRdb copy is restricted to in-frame clones and leaves out a portion. The table records more than 100,000 clones, around nine tenths of them present only once. The sequence was obtained from a woman in her 30s in good health and CMV-seronegative. The sequencing sample was made of PBMCs.

The CDR3 DNA follows: TGTGCCAGCAGCGGGGCGGGACCCTACGAGCAGTACTTC. This encodes CASSGAGPYEQYF. The chain recombines TRBV5-6 with TRBJ2-7, with D perhaps TRBD2 (6 bases). The CDR3 loop spans 13 amino acids. Germline V CDR1 and CDR2: SGHDT, YYEEEE. V was trimmed by 4 bases and J by 2 bases, leaving 10 bases between them.